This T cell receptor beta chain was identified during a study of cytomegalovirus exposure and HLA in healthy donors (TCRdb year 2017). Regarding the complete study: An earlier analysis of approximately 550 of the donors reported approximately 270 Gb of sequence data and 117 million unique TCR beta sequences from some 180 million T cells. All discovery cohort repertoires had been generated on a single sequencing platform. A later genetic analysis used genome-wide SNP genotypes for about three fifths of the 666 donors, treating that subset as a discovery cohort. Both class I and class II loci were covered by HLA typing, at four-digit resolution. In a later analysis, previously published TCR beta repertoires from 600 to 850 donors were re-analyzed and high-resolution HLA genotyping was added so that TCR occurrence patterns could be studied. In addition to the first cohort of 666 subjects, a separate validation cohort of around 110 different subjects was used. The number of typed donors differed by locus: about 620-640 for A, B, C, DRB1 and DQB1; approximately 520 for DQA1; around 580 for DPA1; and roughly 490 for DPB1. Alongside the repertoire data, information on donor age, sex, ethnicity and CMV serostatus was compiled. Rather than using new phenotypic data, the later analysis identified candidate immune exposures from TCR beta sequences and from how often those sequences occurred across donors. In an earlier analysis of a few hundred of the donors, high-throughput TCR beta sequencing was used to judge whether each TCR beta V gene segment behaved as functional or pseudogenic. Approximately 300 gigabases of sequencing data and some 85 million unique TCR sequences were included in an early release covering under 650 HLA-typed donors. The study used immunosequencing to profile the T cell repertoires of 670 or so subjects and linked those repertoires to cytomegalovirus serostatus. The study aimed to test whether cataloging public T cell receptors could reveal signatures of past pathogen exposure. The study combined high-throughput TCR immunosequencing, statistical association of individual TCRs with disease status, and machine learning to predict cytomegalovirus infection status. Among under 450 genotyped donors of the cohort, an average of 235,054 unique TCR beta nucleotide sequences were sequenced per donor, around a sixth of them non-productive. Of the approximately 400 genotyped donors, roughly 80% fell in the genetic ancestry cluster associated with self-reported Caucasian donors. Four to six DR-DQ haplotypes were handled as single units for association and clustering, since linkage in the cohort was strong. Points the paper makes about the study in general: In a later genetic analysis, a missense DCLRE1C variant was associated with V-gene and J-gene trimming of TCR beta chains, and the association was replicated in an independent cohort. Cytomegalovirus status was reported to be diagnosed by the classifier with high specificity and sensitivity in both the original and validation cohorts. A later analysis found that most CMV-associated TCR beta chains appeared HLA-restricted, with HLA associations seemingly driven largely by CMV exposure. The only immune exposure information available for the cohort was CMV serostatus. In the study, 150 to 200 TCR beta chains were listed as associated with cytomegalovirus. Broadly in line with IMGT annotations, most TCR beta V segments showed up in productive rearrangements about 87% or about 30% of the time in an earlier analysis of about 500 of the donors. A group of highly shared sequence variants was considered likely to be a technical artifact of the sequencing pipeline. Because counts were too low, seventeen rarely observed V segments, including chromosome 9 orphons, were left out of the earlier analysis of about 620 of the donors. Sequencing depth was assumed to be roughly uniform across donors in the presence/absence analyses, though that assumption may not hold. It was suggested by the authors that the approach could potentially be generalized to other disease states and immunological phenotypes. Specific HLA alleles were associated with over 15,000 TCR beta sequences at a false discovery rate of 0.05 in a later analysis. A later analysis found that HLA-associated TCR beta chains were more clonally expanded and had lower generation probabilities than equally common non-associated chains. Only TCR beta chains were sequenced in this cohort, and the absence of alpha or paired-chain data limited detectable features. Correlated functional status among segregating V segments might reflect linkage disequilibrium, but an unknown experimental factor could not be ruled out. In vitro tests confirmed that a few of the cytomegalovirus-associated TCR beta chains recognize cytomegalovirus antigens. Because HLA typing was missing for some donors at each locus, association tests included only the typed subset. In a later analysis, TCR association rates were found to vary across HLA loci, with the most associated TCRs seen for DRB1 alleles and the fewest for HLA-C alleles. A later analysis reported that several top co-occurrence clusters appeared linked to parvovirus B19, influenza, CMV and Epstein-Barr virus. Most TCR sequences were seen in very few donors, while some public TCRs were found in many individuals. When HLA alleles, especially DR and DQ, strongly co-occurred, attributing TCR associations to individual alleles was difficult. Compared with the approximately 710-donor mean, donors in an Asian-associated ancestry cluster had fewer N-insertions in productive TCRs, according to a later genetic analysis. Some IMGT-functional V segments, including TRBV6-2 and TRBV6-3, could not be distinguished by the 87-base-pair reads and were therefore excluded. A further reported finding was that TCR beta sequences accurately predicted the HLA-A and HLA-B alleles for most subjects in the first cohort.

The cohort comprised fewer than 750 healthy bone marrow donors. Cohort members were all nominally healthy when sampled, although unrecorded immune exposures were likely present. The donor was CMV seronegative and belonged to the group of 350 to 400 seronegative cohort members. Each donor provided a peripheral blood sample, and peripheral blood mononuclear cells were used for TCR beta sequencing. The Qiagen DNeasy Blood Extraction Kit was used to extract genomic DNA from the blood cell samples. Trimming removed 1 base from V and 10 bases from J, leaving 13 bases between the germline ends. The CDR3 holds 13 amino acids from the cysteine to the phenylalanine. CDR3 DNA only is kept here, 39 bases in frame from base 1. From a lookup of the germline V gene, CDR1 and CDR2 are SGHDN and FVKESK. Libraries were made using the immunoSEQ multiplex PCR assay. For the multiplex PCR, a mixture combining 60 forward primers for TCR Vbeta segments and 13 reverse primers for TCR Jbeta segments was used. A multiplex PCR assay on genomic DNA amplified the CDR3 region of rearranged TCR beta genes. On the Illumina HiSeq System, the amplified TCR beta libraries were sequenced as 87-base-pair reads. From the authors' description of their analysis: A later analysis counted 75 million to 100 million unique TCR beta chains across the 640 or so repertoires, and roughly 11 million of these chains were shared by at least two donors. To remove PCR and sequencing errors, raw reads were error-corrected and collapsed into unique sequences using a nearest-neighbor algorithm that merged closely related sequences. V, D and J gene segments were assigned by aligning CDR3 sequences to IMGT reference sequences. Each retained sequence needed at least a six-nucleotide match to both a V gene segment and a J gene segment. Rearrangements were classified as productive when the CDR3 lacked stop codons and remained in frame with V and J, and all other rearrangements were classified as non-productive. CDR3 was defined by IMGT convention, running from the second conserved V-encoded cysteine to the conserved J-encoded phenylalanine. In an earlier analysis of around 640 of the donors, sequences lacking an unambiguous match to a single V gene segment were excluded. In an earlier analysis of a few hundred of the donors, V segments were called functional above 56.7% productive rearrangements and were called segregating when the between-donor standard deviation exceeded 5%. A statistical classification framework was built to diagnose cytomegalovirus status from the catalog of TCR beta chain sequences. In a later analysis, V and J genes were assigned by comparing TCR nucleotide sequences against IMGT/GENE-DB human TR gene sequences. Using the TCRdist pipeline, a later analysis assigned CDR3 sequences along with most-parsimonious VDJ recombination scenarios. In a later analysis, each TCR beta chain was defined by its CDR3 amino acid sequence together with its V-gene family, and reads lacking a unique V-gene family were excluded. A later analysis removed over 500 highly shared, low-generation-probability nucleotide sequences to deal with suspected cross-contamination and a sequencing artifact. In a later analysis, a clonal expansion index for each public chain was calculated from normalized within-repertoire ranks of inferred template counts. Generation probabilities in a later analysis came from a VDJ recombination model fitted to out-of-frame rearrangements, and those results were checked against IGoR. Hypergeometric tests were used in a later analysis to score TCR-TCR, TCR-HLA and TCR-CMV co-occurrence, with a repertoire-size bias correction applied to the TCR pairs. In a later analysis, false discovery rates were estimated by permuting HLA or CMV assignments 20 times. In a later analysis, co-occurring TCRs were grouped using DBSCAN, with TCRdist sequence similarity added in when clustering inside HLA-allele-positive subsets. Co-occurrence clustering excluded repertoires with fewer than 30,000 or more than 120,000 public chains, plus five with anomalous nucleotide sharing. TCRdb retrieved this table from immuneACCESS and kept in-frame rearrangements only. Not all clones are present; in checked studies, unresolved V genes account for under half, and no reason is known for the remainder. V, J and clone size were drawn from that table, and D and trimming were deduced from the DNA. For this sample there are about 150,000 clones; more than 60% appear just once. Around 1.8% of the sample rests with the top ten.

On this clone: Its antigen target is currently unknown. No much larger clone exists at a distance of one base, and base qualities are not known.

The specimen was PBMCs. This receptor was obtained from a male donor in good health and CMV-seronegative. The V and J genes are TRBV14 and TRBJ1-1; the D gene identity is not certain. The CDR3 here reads CASSQVPMRAAFF. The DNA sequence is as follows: TGTGCCAGCAGCCAAGTCCCAATGAGGGCAGCTTTCTTT.